This entry lists 16 T cell receptor beta chains sequenced from one sample in a study of graft-versus-host responses after intestinal transplantation. The repertoire was sequenced with immunoSEQ multiplex PCR; TCRdb's copy has only in-frame clones and lacks some. Altogether tens of thousands of clones are present, roughly nine tenths being singletons, with the ten largest covering around 2.7%. Antigens for these TCRs are unknown. Sequenced here: unstimulated CD8+ T cells sorted from spleen or lymph node cells, sampled before intestinal transplant. The source of these receptors is a human donor who received an intestinal transplant.

As concerns this clone: Distinct nucleotide sequences in the sample also encode this CDR3. This chain uses TRBV27 with TRBJ1-4; maybe TRBD1 (6 bases). There are 14 residues in the CDR3. CDR1 and CDR2 from the germline V gene are MNHEY and SMNVEV (reference sequence). Trimming took 6 bases from V and 8 from J, leaving 16 bases between them. The DNA for the CDR3 is TGTGCCAGCAGCTCCACAGGGCGAGGAGAAAAACTGTTTTTT. It translates to CASSSTGRGEKLFF.

This chain connects TRBV15 to TRBJ2-7; 10 positions agree with TRBD1. The ends lost 5 bases at V and 2 bases at J; junction bases unmatched: 12. The CDR3 covers 17 residues. In germline, CDR1 is LNHNV, CDR2 YYDKDF (reference sequence). As DNA, the CDR3 is TGTGCCACCAGCGTTACAGTCCGGGACAGGGGTCCCTACGAGCAGTACTTC. Translating it yields CATSVTVRDRGPYEQYF.

The J gene is TRBJ2-7, the V gene TRBV5-1; 7 bases line up with TRBD1. Germline V gene data show CDR1 as SGHRS and CDR2 as YFSETQ. V lost 8 bases, J lost 6 bases, and 8 bases stayed unmatched. This CDR3 is built from 12 residues. The CDR3 DNA sequence: TGCGCCAGTCGACAGGGAGTAAGCGAGCAGTACTTC. It codes for CASRQGVSEQYF.

The genes are TRBV10-3 and TRBJ2-1; 8 bases match TRBD2. The germline CDR1 and CDR2 sequences are ENHRY and SYGVKD. The CDR3 loop spans 17 amino acids. V was clipped by 4 bases and J by 0 bases; unmatched bases: 8. In DNA form, the CDR3 reads TGTGCCATCAGTGGAGCCATCAGCGGGGGCTCCTACAATGAGCAGTTCTTC. Translated, it gives CAISGAISGGSYNEQFF.

The chain combines TRBV7-2 with TRBJ2-3; 8 nucleotides align to TRBD2. The CDR3 spans 15 residues. The germline CDR1 and CDR2 sequences are SGHTA and FQGNSA. Trimming took 2 bases from V and 5 from J; bases not matched to a gene: 6. CDR3 in amino acids: CASSLSGSEIDTQYF. For the CDR3, the DNA is TGTGCCAGCAGCTTAAGCGGGAGTGAGATAGATACGCAGTATTTT.

The chain is built from TRBV28 and TRBJ2-7, with 10 bases aligning to TRBD1. The length of the CDR3 is 14 residues. V gave up 4 bases and J gave up 2 bases; unmatched junction bases: 2. Germline assignment: CDR1 MDHEN and CDR2 SYDVKM. CDR3: CASSYGTGAYEQYF. CDR3 nucleotide sequence: TGTGCCAGCAGTTACGGGACAGGGGCCTACGAGCAGTACTTC.

The chain links TRBV6-5 to TRBJ1-5; D perhaps matches TRBD1 (6 bases). The germline gives CDR1 MNHEY, CDR2 SVGAGI. Trimming took off 1 base at V and 6 bases at J, with 10 bases between the two ends. The CDR3 contains 14 residues. As DNA, the CDR3 is TGTGCCAGCAGTTACTTTAGGGGGACTCAGCCCCAGCATTTT. Residues: CASSYFRGTQPQHF.

The rearrangement uses TRBV28 and TRBJ2-3, with D perhaps matching TRBD1 (6 bases). Per germline, CDR1 MDHEN and CDR2 SYDVKM. The length of the CDR3 is 15 residues. Between the trimmed V and J ends, which lost 6 bases and 2 bases, there was a span of 15 bases. As DNA, the CDR3 is TGTGCCAGCAGCTTTGGGTCAGGGGTCACAGATACGCAGTATTTT. This translates into CASSFGSGVTDTQYF.

This chain joins TRBV5-4 and TRBJ1-4; 9 bases are a match to TRBD1. The CDR3 is 14 residues long. Germline V lookup: CDR1 SGHNT, CDR2 YYREEE (reference sequence). Trimming at V came to 3 bases and at J to 4 bases, leaving 1 base not matched to a gene. The CDR3 coding sequence is TGTGCCAGCAGCTCGGGACAGGGTAATGAAAAACTGTTTTTT. Translating it yields CASSSGQGNEKLFF.

The gene calls are TRBV4-2 and TRBJ2-7; possible D gene TRBD1, 5 bases. Per germline, CDR1 LGHNA and CDR2 YNFKEQ. The V gene lost 4 bases and the J gene lost 6 bases, with 19 bases spanning the gap. The CDR3 consists of 15 residues. This CDR3 is CASSRDQTEVPEQYF. The DNA for the CDR3 is TGTGCCAGCAGCCGTGACCAGACAGAAGTCCCCGAGCAGTACTTC.

V usage is TRBV19 and J usage is TRBJ2-7; 8 bases agree with TRBD1. Trimming cost V 9 bases and J 3 bases; bases outside gene matches: 7. Germline loops: CDR1 LNHDA, CDR2 SQIVND (reference sequence). The CDR3 spans 13 residues. CDR3 sequence: CASAPGQDYEQYF. The CDR3 bases are TGTGCCAGCGCTCCGGGACAGGACTACGAGCAGTACTTC.

This chain connects TRBV2 to TRBJ1-2; TRBD1 aligns across 7 bases. The J segment lost 3 bases and the V segment lost 1 base, leaving 5 bases of the junction unmatched. This CDR3 spans 15 amino acids. Per germline, CDR1 SNHLY and CDR2 FYNNEI. CDR3 in DNA: TGTGCCAGCAGTGAAGGCGGGACAGCTCACTATGGCTACACCTTC. Translated: CASSEGGTAHYGYTF.

This clone was seen more than once but under ten times. The chain uses TRBV6-1 and TRBJ2-3; the match to TRBD2 covers 11 bases. CDR1 MNHNS and CDR2 SASEGT come from the germline V gene. The ends lost 5 bases at V and 6 bases at J; junction bases unmatched: 7. This CDR3 is 15 amino acids long. Here the CDR3 DNA reads TGTGCCAGCAGTCCGGCTAGCGGGGGGCCTGATACGCAGTATTTT. Its translation is CASSPASGGPDTQYF.

The chain couples TRBV27 to TRBJ1-5; 7 bases are a match to TRBD1. CDR1 is MNHEY, CDR2 SMNVEV, per germline (reference sequence). This CDR3 has 14 amino acids. V shed 5 bases and J 2 bases; nucleotides not matched to a gene: 3. Here the CDR3 reads CASSLTGGNQPQHF. The CDR3 region has the DNA TGTGCCAGCAGTCTTACAGGGGGCAATCAGCCCCAGCATTTT.

The chain uses TRBV13 and TRBJ2-2; possibly TRBD1 for D (7 bases). V lost 5 bases and J lost 6, with 22 bases in between. This CDR3 is built from 17 residues. Germline loops: CDR1 PRHDT, CDR2 FYEKMQ (reference sequence). Here the CDR3 DNA reads TGTGCCAGCAGCACCCGGGGAGGAGGGGGCAACTCCGGGGAGCTGTTTTTT. Its translation: CASSTRGGGGNSGELFF.

This chain uses TRBV19 with TRBJ1-5; D may be TRBD1 (5 bases). Germline V gene data show CDR1 as LNHDA and CDR2 as SQIVND (reference sequence). The CDR3 contains 13 residues. V lost 5 bases and J 7 bases, leaving 12 bases between the germline ends. DNA of the CDR3: TGTGCCAGTAGTGGCAGGGAGGGCCAGCCCCAGCATTTT. As protein: CASSGREGQPQHF.